The T cell receptor (beta chain) described here comes from a study of T cell repertoires in cytomegalovirus infection. Across the whole study: Used in the study were CMV epitopes, some recently identified and HLA-C-restricted, others well-studied and HLA-B-restricted. From public TCR beta signatures came an indication of both CMV infection and matching HLA type.

Regarding this clonotype: Its antigen is as yet unknown.

Losses at the gene ends were 4 bases for V and 8 bases for J; bases not matched to a gene: 9. Looked up from germline, CDR1 is MNHEY and CDR2 is SVGEGT. The CDR3 loop spans 14 amino acids. Notes on the study in general: The study found HLA-C-restricted CMV-specific TCR beta clonotypes dominating the ex vivo response.

From the reads, TCRdb called clonotypes with MiXCR, one entry per CDR3 protein. The profile shows approximately 730,000 distinct CDR3 sequences, around a third of them singletons. The rearrangement links TRBV6-2 or TRBV6-3 to TRBJ1-2; 8 bases fit TRBD1. The sequencing here drew on cultured PBMCs, taken from culture after CMV antigen stimulation. The source of this sequence is a human donor in good health (CMV status not recorded). Some clones in this sample may be carry-over from other donors' samples. CDR3 sequence reads: CASSSGQDPSGYTF. In DNA form, the CDR3 reads TGTGCCAGCAGTTCGGGACAGGATCCGTCGGGCTACACCTTC.